The 30 T cell receptor beta chains reported below all come from one sample, sequenced in a study of T-cell memory formation after mild COVID-19. TCRdb passed the 5' RACE reads through MiXCR, listing each CDR3 protein once. Among about 360,000 distinct CDR3 sequences listed, about an eighth were seen once. The sample consisted of PBMCs or a T cell subset sorted from them (not recorded which). The receptors come from a man between 18 and 29 years old who had mild COVID-19 (a few samples of this study predate the infection). Cell type and time point are not known.

The rearrangement links TRBV6-5 to TRBJ1-5, with D perhaps matching TRBD1 (6 bases). The CDR3 is made up of 13 amino acids. Trimming pared 5 bases from V and 3 bases from J, leaving 8 bases between. Germline CDR1 and CDR2: MNHEY and SVGAGI. CDR3 DNA sequence: TGTGCCAGCAGTACGGGGGCCAATCAGCCCCAGCATTTT. This translates into CASSTGANQPQHF.

The chain carries TRBV4-1 and TRBJ2-2; D remains unclear. Germline assignment: CDR1 MGHRA and CDR2 YSYEKL. V was shortened by 3 bases and J by 0 bases, with 5 bases between the two germline ends. The CDR3 has 14 residues. The CDR3 nucleotides read TGCGCCAGCAGCCAGGTCGCGAACACCGGGGAGCTGTTTTTT. The encoded protein is CASSQVANTGELFF.

This chain links TRBV10-2 with TRBJ2-1; 7 bases match TRBD2. This CDR3 is built from 15 residues. Germline CDR1 and CDR2: WSHSY and SAAADI. V gave up 2 bases and J gave up 7 bases; unmatched junction bases: 8. This CDR3 reads CASSELASGVNEQFF. CDR3 DNA sequence: TGCGCCAGCAGTGAGCTGGCTAGCGGAGTAAATGAGCAGTTCTTC.

This clonotype came up many times. This chain uses TRBV12-3 or TRBV12-4 with TRBJ2-1; 7 bases fit TRBD1. This CDR3 spans 15 amino acids. J gave up 4 bases and V 5 bases, and 8 bases lay outside the gene matches. The CDR3 here is CASSPGPGQYNEQFF. Here the CDR3 DNA reads TGTGCCAGCAGTCCAGGACCGGGACAGTACAATGAGCAGTTCTTC.

J is TRBJ2-3 and V is TRBV7-3, with a possible D match to TRBD2 (7 bases). Trimming pared 2 bases from V and 5 bases from J, leaving 14 bases between. This CDR3 region has 15 residues. CDR1 SGHTA and CDR2 FQGTGA come from the germline V gene. This chain's CDR3 is CASSLLGGPGDTQYF. CDR3 bases: TGTGCCAGCAGCTTATTGGGGGGGCCTGGAGATACGCAGTATTTT.

The chain combines TRBV25-1 with TRBJ2-1; TRBD1 is a possible D gene (5 bases). Deletions cut 3 bases from V and 12 bases from J, with 18 bases between. The CDR3 spans 14 residues. CDR1 and CDR2 from the germline V gene are MGHDK and SYGVNS. CDR3 loop: CASSDGHWKFGQFF. As DNA, the CDR3 is TGTGCCAGCAGTGACGGACACTGGAAATTTGGGCAGTTCTTC.

This clonotype has more than one count but fewer than ten. This chain uses TRBV24-1 with TRBJ2-1; perhaps TRBD1 as D (5 bases). CDR1 and CDR2 (germline): KGHDR, SFDVKD. This CDR3 comprises 12 residues. The V and J ends lost 3 bases and 8 bases respectively, with 7 bases between them. The CDR3: CATSDQGYEQFF. CDR3 in DNA: TGTGCCACCAGTGATCAGGGTTATGAGCAGTTCTTC.

Many counts were recorded for this clonotype. The CDR3 sequence: CASRRSRAGNQPQHF. The CDR3 bases are TGTGCCAGCAGGCGTAGTAGGGCCGGCAATCAGCCCCAGCATTTT. V usage is TRBV6-5 and J usage is TRBJ1-5; D is unclear. The germline V gene encodes CDR1 MNHEY and CDR2 SVGAGI. The CDR3 is 15 residues long. V shed 6 bases and J shed 2 bases, with 14 bases lying between them.

V gene TRBV15 combines with J gene TRBJ1-2; no clear D. This CDR3 has 15 residues. Germline loops: CDR1 LNHNV, CDR2 YYDKDF (reference sequence). With 3 bases removed from V and 6 bases from J, the gap between germline ends came to 17 bases. The CDR3 reads CATSRRGSGSDGYTF. The CDR3 DNA sequence: TGTGCCACCAGCAGGCGCGGATCGGGGTCTGATGGCTACACCTTC.

There are many counts of this clonotype. The chain combines TRBV4-2 with TRBJ2-3, with D perhaps TRBD2 (6 bases). Germline CDR1 reads LGHNA; CDR2 reads YNFKEQ. The CDR3 contains 17 residues. V lost 11 bases and J 0 bases, leaving 24 bases between the germline ends. This CDR3 reads CASNHGATGDSTDTQYF. CDR3 nucleotide sequence: TGTGCCTCAAACCACGGGGCAACGGGGGATAGCACAGATACGCAGTATTTT.

In its sample, this clonotype was seen many times. The V call is TRBV18, the J call TRBJ1-6; D is unclear. The CDR3 consists of 15 residues. The V end lost 3 bases, the J end lost 0 bases, and 6 bases lay between the germline ends. Germline-derived CDR1 and CDR2 are KGHSH and LQKENI. The CDR3 DNA sequence: TGTGCCAGCTCACCGAAGAGCTCCTATAATTCACCCCTCCACTTT. Encoded protein: CASSPKSSYNSPLHF.

This clonotype was counted only a few times. The chain has TRBV7-2 and TRBJ1-1; D uncertain. Germline assignment: CDR1 SGHTA and CDR2 FQGNSA. The CDR3 covers 14 residues. V was pared by 4 bases and J by 2 bases, with 11 bases between. The CDR3 DNA reads TGTGCCAGCAGCTCCGGACGGTTTAACACTGAAGCTTTCTTT. Translation gives CASSSGRFNTEAFF.

The chain recombines TRBV12-3 or TRBV12-4 with TRBJ1-1; maybe TRBD1 (5 bases). V lost 0 bases and J 3 bases, leaving 11 bases between the germline ends. This CDR3 has 15 amino acids. The CDR3 region has the DNA TGTGCCAGCAGTTTAGCGTGGGGGGTTTACACTGAAGCTTTCTTT. Protein product: CASSLAWGVYTEAFF.

The J gene is TRBJ2-2, the V gene TRBV4-2; no definite D call. Trimming took off 0 bases at V and 5 bases at J, with 10 bases between the two ends. The CDR3 covers 15 residues. Germline loops: CDR1 LGHNA, CDR2 YNFKEQ. The CDR3 loop reads CASSQDHALTGELFF. DNA for the CDR3: TGTGCCAGCAGCCAAGACCATGCCCTGACCGGGGAGCTGTTTTTT.

The chain carries TRBV10-3 and TRBJ2-3, with D perhaps matching TRBD1 (6 bases). The CDR3 totals 17 residues. Looked up from germline, CDR1 is ENHRY and CDR2 is SYGVKD. V shed 3 bases and J shed 5 bases, with 21 bases lying between them. The CDR3 loop is CAISDNPGHLSGDTQYF. The DNA of the CDR3 is TGTGCCATCAGTGATAATCCGGGACACCTCAGTGGAGATACGCAGTATTTT.

The rearrangement uses TRBV4-2 and TRBJ2-5, with 8 nucleotides matching TRBD2. The CDR3 length is 21 residues. Germline V gene data show CDR1 as LGHNA and CDR2 as YNFKEQ. V trimming: 0 bases; J trimming: 4 bases; junction bases outside the gene matches: 22. The CDR3 reads CASSQDGGVSVPGLVTETQYF. CDR3 DNA sequence: TGTGCCAGCAGCCAAGATGGGGGGGTTTCGGTACCGGGACTAGTGACAGAGACCCAGTACTTC.

The chain uses TRBV5-1 and TRBJ2-2; no definite D call. The CDR3 runs 15 residues. Trimming shortened V by 0 bases and J by 1 base, and 7 bases separated the two germline ends. Germline lookup yields CDR1 SGHRS and CDR2 YFSETQ. This CDR3 is CASSLEVVNTGELFF. The CDR3 DNA reads as TGCGCCAGCAGCTTGGAGGTAGTGAACACCGGGGAGCTGTTTTTT.

This clonotype was detected a few times. The chain links TRBV5-1 to TRBJ1-6, with D hard to call. There are 13 residues in the CDR3. Germline loops: CDR1 SGHRS, CDR2 YFSETQ. Trimming shortened V by 0 bases and J by 7 bases, and 5 bases separated the two germline ends. Here the CDR3 DNA reads TGCGCCAGCAGCTTGGATCAGAATTCACCCCTCCACTTT. Amino acids: CASSLDQNSPLHF. Looking up the rest from reference TRBV5-1 and TRBJ1-6 gives the full variable domain: KAGVTQTPRYLIKTRGQQVTLSCSPISGHRSVSWYQQTPGQGLQFLFEYFSETQRNKGNFPGRFSGRQFSNSRSEMNVSTLELGDSALYLCASSLDQNSPLHFGNGTRLTVT.

In its sample, this clonotype was seen a few times. V is TRBV12-3 or TRBV12-4 and J is TRBJ2-4, with 11 nucleotides matching TRBD1. The trim removed 5 bases at V and 1 base at J, leaving 10 bases unmatched. This CDR3 comprises 18 residues. DNA for the CDR3: TGTGCCAGCAGTCCGTCCCGGGACAGGGGGAGGGCCAAAAACATTCAGTACTTC. This codes for CASSPSRDRGRAKNIQYF.

The sample holds many counts of this clonotype. This rearrangement joins TRBV5-1 to TRBJ1-2; D not resolved. The CDR3 contains 12 residues. In germline, CDR1 is SGHRS, CDR2 YFSETQ. Trimming cost V 7 bases and J 3 bases, with 10 bases left between them. The CDR3 region is CASSTPDYGYTF. CDR3 coding DNA: TGCGCCAGCTCCACCCCAGACTATGGCTACACCTTC.

The rearrangement links TRBV4-1 to TRBJ2-5, with 11 bases aligning to TRBD1. The germline V gene has CDR1 MGHRA and CDR2 YSYEKL. V shed 3 bases, J shed 5 bases, and the junction held 5 bases outside the gene matches. There are 15 residues in the CDR3. The CDR3 loop reads CASSHGQGAGETQYF. DNA for the CDR3: TGCGCCAGCAGCCACGGACAGGGGGCGGGGGAGACCCAGTACTTC.

The chain employs TRBV5-1 and TRBJ1-1, with D unclear. CDR1 and CDR2 from the germline V gene are SGHRS and YFSETQ. There are 14 residues in the CDR3. Trimming took 2 bases from V and 4 from J, leaving 12 bases between them. CDR3 DNA sequence: TGCGCCAGCAGCTTCTCCGGCACTTTCACTGAAGCTTTCTTT. Protein sequence: CASSFSGTFTEAFF.

This clonotype was seen more than once but under ten times. CDR3 bases: TGTGCCAGCAGCCAAAGGGTCACGAGCTCCTACAATGAGCAGTTCTTC. It translates to CASSQRVTSSYNEQFF. The chain joins TRBV11-2 to TRBJ2-1, with D unresolved. CDR3 length: 16 amino acids. V dropped 5 bases and J dropped 0 bases, with 14 bases sitting between them. Germline V gene lookup returns CDR1 SGHAT and CDR2 FQNNGV.

This rearrangement joins TRBV6-1 to TRBJ1-5, with D possibly being TRBD1 (5 bases). The germline CDR1 and CDR2 sequences are MNHNS and SASEGT. Trimming shortened V by 4 bases and J by 3 bases, and 16 bases separated the two germline ends. The CDR3 has 16 amino acids. CDR3 in amino acids: CASSGGAVKINQPQHF. CDR3 in DNA: TGTGCCAGCAGTGGTGGGGCAGTCAAAATCAATCAGCCCCAGCATTTT.

This clonotype was observed a few times. V and J are TRBV29-1 and TRBJ1-1; a weak D match, TRBD1 (6 bases). Germline assignment: CDR1 SQVTM and CDR2 ANQGSEA. This CDR3 spans 13 amino acids. V was clipped by 6 bases and J by 7 bases, with 18 bases between them. CDR3 region: CSVDEQGGVEAFF. The CDR3, as DNA: TGCAGCGTGGATGAACAAGGGGGTGTTGAAGCTTTCTTT.

This clonotype has a handful of counts. The gene calls are TRBV7-2 and TRBJ1-5; no firm D call. The V gene's germline CDR1 is SGHTA and CDR2 FQGNSA. The V gene lost 5 bases and the J gene lost 7 bases, with 18 bases spanning the gap. The CDR3 is made up of 15 amino acids. The CDR3, as DNA: TGTGCCAGCAGCCCAGCGGGCCGGTCTGGGCAGCCCCAGCATTTT. It specifies CASSPAGRSGQPQHF.

The chain joins TRBV6-4 to TRBJ2-1; D gene unclear. Germline loops: CDR1 MRHNA, CDR2 SNTAGT. V lost 3 bases to trimming and J lost 0 bases, with 9 bases between them. This CDR3 spans 15 amino acids. CDR3 bases: TGTGCCAGCAGTGAGCAGACCGGCTCCTACAATGAGCAGTTCTTC. This gives the protein CASSEQTGSYNEQFF.

The chain has TRBV5-1 and TRBJ2-2; 7 positions match TRBD2. The germline V gene encodes CDR1 SGHRS and CDR2 YFSETQ. This CDR3 comprises 14 residues. V lost 7 bases to trimming and J lost 0 bases; unmatched junction nucleotides: 3. CDR3 nucleotides: TGCGCCAGCCTAGCGGACGCGAACACCGGGGAGCTGTTTTTT. Its translation is CASLADANTGELFF.

This clonotype was detected many times. The gene calls are TRBV6-5 and TRBJ2-5; the D gene could be TRBD1 or TRBD2 (5 bases each). CDR1 and CDR2 from the germline V gene are MNHEY and SVGAGI. The CDR3 sequence is 13 residues long. Trimming took 2 bases from V and 7 from J, leaving 11 bases between them. CDR3 nucleotides: TGTGCCAGCAGTTACGGGACGTATGGGACCCAGTACTTC. Translating gives CASSYGTYGTQYF.

The sample holds many counts of this clonotype. V and J are TRBV7-9 and TRBJ2-3; D perhaps matches TRBD2 (6 bases). The ends were cut back, 3 bases at V and 1 base at J, with 11 bases in the middle. CDR1 is SEHNR and CDR2 is FQNEAQ in the germline V gene (reference sequence). CDR3 length equals 15 residues. The chain's CDR3 is CASSFPSGGTDTQYF. CDR3 nucleotides: TGTGCCAGCAGCTTTCCATCGGGGGGCACAGATACGCAGTATTTT.